Described below is a single TCR beta chain sequence and its context. Its binding antigen is unknown. It differs at one base from a far larger clone, so likely a read error. This sample stems from a study of blood T cells in healthy people across ages (dated by TCRdb to between 2015 and 2016). The study in broad terms: Template switching captured roughly one uniquely barcoded TCR beta cDNA molecule per two T cells in model experiments. Four age groups were formed from the donors: young (average about 15 years), middle-aged (more than 35), aged (roughly 59) and long-lived (around 80). The study measured age-related changes in TCR beta repertoire diversity using deep sequencing normalized with unique cDNA molecular identifiers. Donors of different ages were randomly distributed across sequencing lanes to avoid experimental bias. The study analyzed two additional independent replicas of 1 million unique cDNA reads from the same blood draw for two donors, one aged 18 to 30 and one aged 80 or older.

Study-level results and caveats: The percentage of naive T cells measured by flow cytometry correlated strongly with observed TCR beta diversity. The CMV infection status of donors was not known, potentially confounding age-related changes in expanded clonotypes. Compared with the aged group, the long-lived group had more naive CD4+ T cells, fewer expanded clones and increased TCR diversity, suggesting age selection. Because profiling used bulk unsorted PBMCs, naive and antigen-experienced compartments could not be compared conclusively. Estimates of total diversity from one million sequenced T cells were regarded as lower bounds and underestimates. As age increased, observed TCR beta diversity per million T cells dropped in a roughly linear way, and a significant reduction was already evident by age 40.

The approximately 41 donors, aged 6 to 90 years, were systemically healthy Caucasian individuals from Russia. Each donor gave ten milliliters of peripheral blood, collected into EDTA-treated Vacutainer tubes. Ficoll-Paque density-gradient centrifugation was used to isolate PBMCs, with at least 6.5 million obtained per sample. Trizol reagent was used to extract total RNA from PBMCs, with at least 5.5 micrograms per sample. The percentages of naive CD45RAhigh/CD27high T cells were determined by flow cytometry on a PBMC aliquot from every donor. Receptors were amplified or captured by 5' RACE. The sequencer was an Illumina HiSeq 2500. A second PCR of about 6 to 11 cycles was performed with a sample-barcoded 5' primer and a J-beta primer mix. A template-switch 5' adaptor carrying 12 random nucleotides introduced a unique molecular identifier onto each TCR beta cDNA molecule. At least 2.5 million CDR3-containing paired-end reads were obtained from each sample. The Mint cDNA synthesis kit, primed by a TRBC-specific oligonucleotide, was used to synthesize first-strand cDNA from all RNA. Following uracil-DNA glycosylase treatment, all cDNA underwent a first 18-cycle PCR with the universal primers M1SS and BC2_uni_R. In the source study's methods: For normalization, 1 million high-quality reads were randomly selected from each sample, with every read carrying a distinct molecular identifier. Reads sharing molecular identifiers were discarded rather than binned into consensus sequences. MiTCR, with a Q25 quality threshold and the strictest error-elimination algorithm, was used for CDR3 identification, clonotype clustering and error correction. A nonparametric unseen species model using Euler transformation provided a lower-bound estimate of total TCR beta diversity. Using fastp trimming at Q25 and MiXCR clonotype assembly, TCRdb reanalyzed the public sequencing data and kept in-frame beta chains. CDR3 protein duplicates are merged, each entry listing the most common genes and DNA. The V and J calls come from TCRdb's annotation, not from the publication. This sample lists roughly 1,800,000 distinct CDR3 sequences; just under 50% were detected once. Roughly 2.1% of the sample rests with the top ten.

According to the germline V gene, CDR1 reads SGHRS and CDR2 reads YFSETQ. Inclusive of the bounding cysteine and phenylalanine, the CDR3 is 13 residues long. Only the CDR3 part of the read is kept: 39 bases, read in frame from the first base. The rearrangement joined TRBV5-1 to TRBJ2-7, with the D gene not confidently named. Material for sequencing was blood. This clonotype was obtained from a middle-aged woman in good health. The CDR3 protein sequence reads: CASSLEGSCEQYF. The nucleotide sequence reads as follows: TGCGCCAGCAGCTTGGAGGGCTCCTGCGAGCAGTACTTC.